Shown below are 24 T cell receptor beta chains from a single sample sequenced in a study of CD8+ T cells in alopecia areata. Indicated treatment: oral pan-JAK inhibitor, 5-10 mg twice daily. Sequencing relied on a cDNA template that was reverse transcribed from extracted RNA. Sequencing used immunoSEQ multiplex PCR; TCRdb keeps in-frame clones, though not all of them. The sample contains 150,000 to 200,000 clones, around three fifths of which appear only once. The sample in question was CD4+ T cells sorted from blood, obtained at week 24, from a patient treated with tofacitinib. The source is a human donor with alopecia areata.

The chain couples TRBV7-2 to TRBJ2-4; TRBD1 is a possible D gene (6 bases). Germline assignment: CDR1 SGHTA and CDR2 FQGNSA. The CDR3 length is 15 residues. V was pared by 6 bases and J by 5 bases, with 17 bases between. The CDR3 DNA sequence: TGTGCCAGCAGAAGGGGCAGGGGCTCCCAAAACATTCAGTACTTC. This gives the protein CASRRGRGSQNIQYF.

The J gene is TRBJ1-1, the V gene TRBV20-1; tentative D call: TRBD1 (6 bases). The germline V and J ends were trimmed by 6 bases and 12 bases, with 17 bases remaining between them. Germline V gives CDR1 DFQATT, CDR2 SNEGSKA (reference sequence). This CDR3 spans 11 amino acids. The CDR3 sequence: CSAGRTVVSFF. The DNA of the CDR3 is TGCAGTGCAGGCCGGACAGTAGTTTCTTTCTTT.

V gene TRBV10-3 combines with J gene TRBJ1-1; TRBD1 might be the D (5 bases). Trimming left V 0 bases short and J 6 bases short, with 17 bases between. CDR1 and CDR2 from the germline V gene are ENHRY and SYGVKD. The CDR3 loop spans 16 amino acids. In DNA, the CDR3 is TGTGCCATCAGTGAGTCGGGTTCAACGGACAACGCTGAAGCTTTCTTT. Protein sequence: CAISESGSTDNAEAFF.

The genes are TRBV29-1 and TRBJ2-7; a weak D match, TRBD2 (6 bases). The CDR3 totals 13 residues. The germline V gene has CDR1 SQVTM and CDR2 ANQGSEA. Trimming left V 3 bases short and J 2 bases short, with 11 bases between. CDR3: CSVDRGNTYEQYF. The CDR3 DNA is TGCAGCGTTGATCGGGGGAACACCTACGAGCAGTACTTC.

The chain joins TRBV27 to TRBJ2-4, with D unclear. Germline loops: CDR1 MNHEY, CDR2 SMNVEV (reference sequence). This CDR3 spans 13 amino acids. Deletions cut 6 bases from V and 0 bases from J, with 6 bases between. The CDR3 DNA reads as TGTGCCAGCAGACAGTTAGCCAAAAACATTCAGTACTTC. Its protein is CASRQLAKNIQYF.

This rearrangement joins TRBV14 to TRBJ2-5; TRBD2 matches at 13 bases. J lost 2 bases, V lost 1 base, and 1 base had no gene match. This CDR3 has 16 amino acids. In germline, CDR1 is SGHDN, CDR2 FVKESK. Here the CDR3 DNA reads TGTGCCAGCAGCCAAGGACTAGCGGGGGGACAAGAGACCCAGTACTTC. Residues: CASSQGLAGGQETQYF.

This clone showed up just a few times. The V call is TRBV29-1, the J call TRBJ1-1; D gene ambiguous. Germline V gene lookup returns CDR1 SQVTM and CDR2 ANQGSEA. Trimming removed 4 bases from V and 6 bases from J, with 15 bases in between. The CDR3 extends over 13 amino acids. CDR3 nucleotides: TGCAGCGTTGTACTCCGTTTAACCCCTGAAGCTTTCTTT. Translated: CSVVLRLTPEAFF. Full variable domain (outside the CDR3, taken from reference TRBV29-1 and TRBJ1-1): SAVISQKPSRDICQRGTSLTIQCQVDSQVTMMFWYRQQPGQSLTLIATANQGSEATYESGFVIDKFPISRPNLTFSTLTVSNMSPEDSSIYLCSVVLRLTPEAFFGQGTRLTVV.

V usage is TRBV20-1 and J usage is TRBJ1-2, with a possible D match to TRBD1 (5 bases). Germline assignment: CDR1 DFQATT and CDR2 SNEGSKA (reference sequence). This CDR3 is 10 amino acids long. Trimming left V 4 bases short and J 8 bases short, with 8 bases between. Here the CDR3 DNA reads TGCAGTGCTACAGGGAACGGCTACACCTTC. Translation: CSATGNGYTF.

The chain employs TRBV14 and TRBJ2-7; D is unresolved. This CDR3 comprises 15 residues. Germline V lookup: CDR1 SGHDN, CDR2 FVKESK. With 1 base removed from V and 0 bases from J, the gap between germline ends came to 10 bases. The chain's CDR3 is CASSQVAGSSYEQYF. The CDR3 DNA reads as TGTGCCAGCAGCCAAGTGGCTGGAAGCTCCTACGAGCAGTACTTC. Complete variable domain (other parts from reference TRBV14 and TRBJ2-7): EAGVTQFPSHSVIEKGQTVTLRCDPISGHDNLYWYRRVMGKEIKFLLHFVKESKQDESGMPNNRFLAERTGGTYSTLKVQPAELEDSGVYFCASSQVAGSSYEQYFGPGTRLTVT.

The chain carries TRBV19 and TRBJ1-2; weak D call: TRBD1 (6 bases). The germline V and J ends were trimmed by 7 bases and 3 bases, with 9 bases remaining between them. The CDR3 contains 12 residues. In germline, CDR1 is LNHDA, CDR2 SQIVND (reference sequence). The CDR3 region has the DNA TGTGCCAGTACCGACAGGTACTATGGCTACACCTTC. Amino acid sequence: CASTDRYYGYTF.

This clone was seen a few times. The rearrangement joins TRBV30 to TRBJ2-5; D may be TRBD2 (6 bases). The CDR3 runs 13 residues. Germline CDR1 GTSNPN, CDR2 SVGIG (reference sequence). The V end was cut by 2 bases, the J end by 5 bases, with 12 bases between. CDR3 sequence (DNA): TGTGCCTGGAGTTGGGGGGACGGCGAGACCCAGTACTTC. Protein sequence: CAWSWGDGETQYF.

This clone was observed a few times. The chain carries TRBV7-9 and TRBJ1-6, with 7 bases that match TRBD1. The germline V gene has CDR1 SEHNR and CDR2 FQNEAQ (reference sequence). The CDR3 totals 15 residues. The V and J ends lost 5 bases and 9 bases, in that order; junction bases with no gene match: 10. DNA for the CDR3: TGTGCCAGCAGCCCTGCGGAGGGGGCAGGTTCACCCCTCCACTTT. It codes for CASSPAEGAGSPLHF.

The rearrangement links TRBV4-2 to TRBJ2-2, with 7 bases lining up with TRBD2. The germline V gene encodes CDR1 LGHNA and CDR2 YNFKEQ. This CDR3 is built from 15 residues. V lost 1 base and J lost 3; bases outside the gene matches: 2. Here the CDR3 DNA reads TGTGCCAGCAGCCAAGTTGCGGGGGACACCGGGGAGCTGTTTTTT. Residues: CASSQVAGDTGELFF.

The chain links TRBV29-1 to TRBJ1-2; no firm D call. V was clipped by 5 bases and J by 3 bases, with 19 bases between them. CDR3 length: 15 residues. Per the germline V gene, CDR1 is SQVTM and CDR2 is ANQGSEA. CDR3 nucleotide sequence: TGCAGCGTTTCCCCCCTGAGTGGCCCATACTATGGCTACACCTTC. Protein product: CSVSPLSGPYYGYTF.

This clone was detected ten times or more. The chain combines TRBV2 with TRBJ2-2; 9 nucleotides match TRBD1. The CDR3 runs 14 residues. Germline V lookup: CDR1 SNHLY, CDR2 FYNNEI. The trim removed 4 bases at V and 5 bases at J, leaving 2 bases unmatched. CDR3 region: CASSVGQGTGELFF. The CDR3 nucleotides read TGTGCCAGCAGTGTTGGACAGGGGACCGGGGAGCTGTTTTTT.

This chain connects TRBV4-2 to TRBJ1-1; no clear D. This CDR3 contains 14 residues. Germline CDR1 reads LGHNA; CDR2 reads YNFKEQ. V was cut by 1 base and J by 2 bases, with 8 bases left in between. The CDR3 sequence is CASSQGRANTEAFF. DNA of the CDR3: TGTGCCAGCAGCCAAGGGAGGGCAAACACTGAAGCTTTCTTT.

The chain joins TRBV6-1 to TRBJ1-5; D gene uncertain. V was clipped by 2 bases and J by 11 bases, with 13 bases between them. The CDR3 is 13 residues long. Germline CDR1 reads MNHNS; CDR2 reads SASEGT. The CDR3 here is CASSESPRASQHF. In DNA form, the CDR3 reads TGTGCCAGCAGTGAATCCCCCCGGGCGTCCCAGCATTTT.

This sequence joins TRBV29-1 and TRBJ2-1; D is perhaps TRBD1 or TRBD2 (5 bases each). Germline V gene lookup returns CDR1 SQVTM and CDR2 ANQGSEA. The CDR3 consists of 13 residues. Trimming pared 7 bases from V and 3 bases from J, leaving 13 bases between. The CDR3 sequence: CSERQRVYNEQFF. The CDR3 DNA reads as TGCAGCGAACGACAGAGGGTCTACAATGAGCAGTTCTTC.

This clone was picked up a small number of times. The chain links TRBV27 to TRBJ1-2; D may be TRBD1 (5 bases). The CDR3 totals 13 residues. V was trimmed by 3 bases and J by 7 bases, leaving 12 bases between them. In germline, CDR1 is MNHEY, CDR2 SMNVEV (reference sequence). CDR3 DNA sequence: TGTGCCAGCAGTTTCCGAAGGGGTGGTGGCTACACCTTC. Translation: CASSFRRGGGYTF.

CDR3 loop: CAWRETGTGGHEQYF. The CDR3 region has the DNA TGTGCCTGGAGAGAGACCGGGACAGGGGGGCACGAGCAGTACTTC. The V call is TRBV30, the J call TRBJ2-7; 11 bases map to TRBD1. The J segment lost 5 bases and the V segment lost 3 bases, leaving 9 bases of the junction unmatched. In germline, CDR1 is GTSNPN, CDR2 SVGIG (reference sequence). The CDR3 has 15 residues.

This rearrangement joins TRBV29-1 to TRBJ2-3; 8 nucleotides align to TRBD2. The germline V gene encodes CDR1 SQVTM and CDR2 ANQGSEA. With 5 bases clipped from V and 0 bases from J, the junction kept 10 bases outside the gene matches. This CDR3 comprises 16 residues. CDR3 DNA: TGCAGCGTTAATGGGTTAGCGGGATCTAGCACAGATACGCAGTATTTT. Translation: CSVNGLAGSSTDTQYF.

This rearrangement joins TRBV10-3 to TRBJ2-5; TRBD1 might be the D (7 bases). V was pared by 6 bases and J by 2 bases, with 16 bases between. This CDR3 spans 15 amino acids. Per germline, CDR1 ENHRY and CDR2 SYGVKD. The CDR3 loop reads CAISKGGQQQETQYF. CDR3 DNA sequence: TGTGCCATCAGCAAGGGGGGACAGCAGCAAGAGACCCAGTACTTC.

This sequence joins TRBV29-1 and TRBJ1-2, with 8 positions matching TRBD1. The CDR3 consists of 12 residues. Germline V lookup: CDR1 SQVTM, CDR2 ANQGSEA. J gave up 8 bases and V 6 bases, and 8 bases lay outside the gene matches. This chain's CDR3 is CSVEDRAGGYTF. The CDR3 nucleotides are TGCAGCGTAGAGGACAGGGCTGGCGGCTACACCTTC.

The CDR3 region has the DNA TGTGCCAGCAACCCCGAGGGGGCCGGGACAGGTGTTGCCGGGGAGCTGTTTTTT. Protein: CASNPEGAGTGVAGELFF. V usage is TRBV9 and J usage is TRBJ2-2, with TRBD1 identical over 8 bases. The CDR3 length is 18 residues. J lost 6 bases, V lost 6 bases, and 19 bases had no gene match. CDR1 SGDLS and CDR2 YYNGEE come from the germline V gene.